This T cell receptor (beta chain) stems from a study of intratumoral heterogeneity in liver cancer. Study context: Most patients were male, with a median age of around 66 years. Broader study findings: A noted limitation was under-sampling of tumor-infiltrating lymphocytes. RNA-seq estimates of regional tumor-infiltrating lymphocyte burden differences were reportedly confirmed by TCR sequencing.

The hepatocellular carcinoma nodule was sampled at distinct, geographically separated regions. Samples came from areas without visible necrosis or hemorrhage. About this clone: Its target is not known.

Some clones are missing from TCRdb's copy, which holds only in-frame ones; the method was immunoSEQ multiplex PCR. The repertoire includes roughly 6,200 clones, 71% of them detected once, and 39% sits in the top ten. V lost 4 bases, J lost 3 bases, and 10 bases lay in between. The length of the CDR3 is 13 residues. Germline V lookup: CDR1 SNHLY, CDR2 FYNNEI. This specimen consisted of tumor tissue, obtained before any cancer treatment. The chain carries TRBV2 and TRBJ2-7; tentatively, D is TRBD1 (5 bases). This clonotype was obtained from a woman aged 70-85 years with hepatocellular carcinoma. In nucleotides, the CDR3 is TGTGCCAGCAGTGTTCGACAGAACTACGAGCAGTACTTC. Translating it yields CASSVRQNYEQYF.